This TCR beta chain was documented in a study of beta chain features in type 1 diabetes. About the research overall: The patients were much like the healthy donors in age, gender and cell yields.

Germline CDR1 is SGHRS and CDR2 is YFSETQ. This CDR3 is built from 15 residues. V lost 3 bases, J lost 4 bases, and 6 bases stayed unmatched. Whole-study results and caveats: TCRB rearrangement may or may not be influenced by HLA type; here this remained unresolved. The study found moderately but significantly shorter TCRB CDR3s in all four CD4+ subsets of Type 1 diabetes patients.

To note about this clone: Its antigen is currently unknown.

Stem cell-like memory, regulatory, central memory and naive CD4+ cells were sorted via CD45RO/CCR7/CD25/CD127/CD95/CD27. Sorted populations all exceeded 98% purity. Expressed TCRB transcripts were sequenced after all isolated RNA was converted to cDNA. Assay: immunoSEQ multiplex PCR; the TCRdb copy retains only in-frame clones and omits some. Among under 300,000 clones listed, about 23% were seen once. V usage is TRBV5-1 and J usage is TRBJ2-2; 7 bases fit TRBD1. The sequencing sample was made of naive CD4+ T cells from blood. The sequence was obtained from a woman in her twenties or thirties with type 1 diabetes. The CDR3 DNA follows: TGCGCCAGCAGCTCCCCCCGACAGGGCACCGGGGAGCTGTTTTTT. Translated: CASSSPRQGTGELFF.